Following are 16 T cell receptor beta chains from one sample sequenced in a study of cytomegalovirus exposure and HLA in healthy donors. 13 Jbeta primers and 60 Vbeta primers were used for the PCR. Method: immunoSEQ multiplex PCR; TCRdb's copy keeps in-frame clones and lacks some. The sample shows approximately 70,000 clones, roughly 71% of them seen only once. The sequencing input was PBMCs. The receptors derive from a woman aged 55-75 years in good health and CMV-seropositive.

This chain connects TRBV7-9 to TRBJ2-1; no clear D. Germline assignment: CDR1 SEHNR and CDR2 FQNEAQ (reference sequence). Trimming removed 7 bases at V and 5 bases at J, with 18 bases between. CDR3 length equals 15 residues. Here the CDR3 DNA reads TGTGCCAGCACCCTCGCTTCTTGGAGTAACAATGAGCAGTTCTTC. Residues: CASTLASWSNNEQFF.

The chain has TRBV5-6 and TRBJ2-7, with 9 bases that match TRBD1. The CDR3 contains 13 residues. Germline V lookup: CDR1 SGHDT, CDR2 YYEEEE. J was trimmed by 8 bases and V by 3 bases; bases with no gene match: 6. In nucleotides, the CDR3 is TGTGCCAGCAGCTCAGGACAGGGGTTTCAGCAGTACTTC. It translates to CASSSGQGFQQYF.

This chain links TRBV18 with TRBJ2-1; 12 nucleotides match TRBD2. CDR3 size: 18 residues. The germline V gene has CDR1 KGHSH and CDR2 LQKENI. The V and J ends lost 3 bases and 2 bases, in that order; junction bases with no gene match: 8. CDR3 bases: TGTGCCAGCTCACCTCGGACTAGCGGGGCCCCCACCTACAATGAGCAGTTCTTC. Protein product: CASSPRTSGAPTYNEQFF.

The chain links TRBV5-4 to TRBJ2-5; 9 bases fit TRBD1. The CDR3 has 15 residues. Per germline, CDR1 SGHNT and CDR2 YYREEE (reference sequence). V was clipped by 4 bases and J by 5 bases; unmatched bases: 9. CDR3 nucleotides: TGTGCCAGCAGCCACCAGGGACAGGGATTCGAGACCCAGTACTTC. As protein: CASSHQGQGFETQYF. The variable domain in full, completed from reference TRBV5-4 and TRBJ2-5, reads ETGVTQSPTHLIKTRGQQVTLRCSSQSGHNTVSWYQQALGQGPQFIFQYYREEENGRGNFPPRFSGLQFPNYSSELNVNALELDDSALYLCASSHQGQGFETQYFGPGTRLLVL.

The J gene is TRBJ1-1, the V gene TRBV19; TRBD1 aligns across 7 bases. The CDR3 is 13 amino acids. With 7 bases clipped from V and 7 bases from J, the junction kept 9 bases outside the gene matches. CDR1 LNHDA and CDR2 SQIVND come from the germline V gene (reference sequence). The CDR3 sequence: CASIRGAVGEAFF. The CDR3 nucleotides are TGTGCCAGTATCAGGGGGGCTGTGGGTGAAGCTTTCTTT. The full variable domain, with the rest looked up from reference TRBV19 and TRBJ1-1, is DGGITQSPKYLFRKEGQNVTLSCEQNLNHDAMYWYRQDPGQGLRLIYYSQIVNDFQKGDIAEGYSVSREKKESFPLTVTSAQKNPTAFYLCASIRGAVGEAFFGQGTRLTVV.

The J gene is TRBJ2-3, the V gene TRBV7-2; possible D gene TRBD2, 6 bases. The germline gives CDR1 SGHTA, CDR2 FQGNSA. V lost 1 base and J 1 base, leaving 12 bases between the germline ends. The CDR3 runs 16 residues. The DNA for the CDR3 is TGTGCCAGCAGCTTAGTGGCTAGCGTGGGCACAGATACGCAGTATTTT. Its translation is CASSLVASVGTDTQYF.

Only a few counts were recorded for this clone. The V call is TRBV4-1, the J call TRBJ1-4; 7 bases are a match to TRBD1. CDR3 size: 16 residues. Germline V gene data show CDR1 as MGHRA and CDR2 as YSYEKL. Trimming took 4 bases from V and 0 from J; bases not matched to a gene: 5. The CDR3 spells CASSRVQGATNEKLFF. CDR3 nucleotides: TGCGCCAGCAGCCGCGTCCAGGGGGCAACTAATGAAAAACTGTTTTTT.

The rearrangement links TRBV19 to TRBJ1-5, with TRBD1 identical over 9 bases. Germline loops: CDR1 LNHDA, CDR2 SQIVND (reference sequence). J was trimmed by 6 bases and V by 6 bases; bases with no gene match: 9. The CDR3 is made up of 15 amino acids. The CDR3 here is CASSRATGGGQPQHF. In DNA, the CDR3 is TGTGCCAGTAGCAGAGCTACAGGGGGCGGTCAGCCCCAGCATTTT.

This clone is a singleton in its sample. The chain combines TRBV7-9 with TRBJ1-2, with D tentatively TRBD1 (5 bases). This CDR3 is built from 15 residues. In germline, CDR1 is SEHNR, CDR2 FQNEAQ (reference sequence). V lost 4 bases and J 2 bases, leaving 14 bases between the germline ends. Written as DNA, the CDR3 is TGTGCCAGCAGCTCCACCAAGACAGCCAACTATGGCTACACCTTC. Translation: CASSSTKTANYGYTF.

This chain joins TRBV5-1 and TRBJ1-3; D uncertain. Per the germline V gene, CDR1 is SGHRS and CDR2 is YFSETQ. The CDR3 has 15 residues. With 5 bases removed from V and 0 bases from J, the gap between germline ends came to 12 bases. CDR3 DNA: TGCGCCAGCAGAGAGGAGCGCGTCTCTGGAAACACCATATATTTT. Translation: CASREERVSGNTIYF. The full variable domain, rest sourced from reference TRBV5-1 and TRBJ1-3, is KAGVTQTPRYLIKTRGQQVTLSCSPISGHRSVSWYQQTPGQGLQFLFEYFSETQRNKGNFPGRFSGRQFSNSRSEMNVSTLELGDSALYLCASREERVSGNTIYFGEGSWLTVV.

The rearrangement links TRBV6-5 to TRBJ1-1; D gene uncertain. Germline V CDR1 and CDR2: MNHEY, SVGAGI. The CDR3 covers 11 residues. V gave up 7 bases and J gave up 1 base, with 4 bases separating them. This chain's CDR3 is CASTGNTEAFF. The CDR3 DNA reads TGTGCCAGCACAGGGAACACTGAAGCTTTCTTT.

V usage is TRBV29-1 and J usage is TRBJ1-2; 9 bases match TRBD1. V lost 8 bases, J lost 5 bases, and 6 bases stayed unmatched. The CDR3 contains 12 residues. Germline assignment: CDR1 SQVTM and CDR2 ANQGSEA. CDR3 protein: CSLRTGEYGYTF. The CDR3 nucleotides read TGCAGCCTGAGGACAGGGGAGTATGGCTACACCTTC.

This chain uses TRBV13 with TRBJ2-5; 8 bases fit TRBD2. The CDR3 contains 14 residues. The V gene's germline CDR1 is PRHDT and CDR2 FYEKMQ (reference sequence). After removal of 3 bases from V and 1 base from J, the junction contained 1 base not matched to a gene. The CDR3 region has the DNA TGTGCCAGCAGCTTTAGCGGGGTCCAAGAGACCCAGTACTTC. It translates to CASSFSGVQETQYF.

The rearrangement uses TRBV11-2 and TRBJ2-7, with 9 bases matching TRBD2. This CDR3 is built from 14 residues. Germline V CDR1 and CDR2: SGHAT, FQNNGV. V shed 5 bases and J 3 bases; nucleotides not matched to a gene: 5. CDR3 sequence reads: CASSGAGGVYEQYF. CDR3 bases: TGTGCCAGCAGCGGAGCGGGGGGAGTCTACGAGCAGTACTTC.

J is TRBJ1-2 and V is TRBV6-5; D is perhaps TRBD1 (5 bases). V lost 6 bases and J 3 bases, leaving 17 bases between the germline ends. CDR1 is MNHEY and CDR2 is SVGAGI in the germline V gene. The CDR3 runs 15 residues. The CDR3 loop reads CASRGEDPGYYGYTF. CDR3 coding DNA: TGTGCCAGCAGGGGCGAGGACCCAGGGTACTATGGCTACACCTTC.

This chain's CDR3 is CASRLAGHSHQPQHF. The CDR3 bases are TGTGCAAGTCGCTTAGCGGGCCATTCCCATCAGCCCCAGCATTTT. The chain recombines TRBV12-2 with TRBJ1-5; the table's D call TRBD1 went unverified against the DNA. TRBV12-2 is listed as a pseudogene. This CDR3 is 15 amino acids long.